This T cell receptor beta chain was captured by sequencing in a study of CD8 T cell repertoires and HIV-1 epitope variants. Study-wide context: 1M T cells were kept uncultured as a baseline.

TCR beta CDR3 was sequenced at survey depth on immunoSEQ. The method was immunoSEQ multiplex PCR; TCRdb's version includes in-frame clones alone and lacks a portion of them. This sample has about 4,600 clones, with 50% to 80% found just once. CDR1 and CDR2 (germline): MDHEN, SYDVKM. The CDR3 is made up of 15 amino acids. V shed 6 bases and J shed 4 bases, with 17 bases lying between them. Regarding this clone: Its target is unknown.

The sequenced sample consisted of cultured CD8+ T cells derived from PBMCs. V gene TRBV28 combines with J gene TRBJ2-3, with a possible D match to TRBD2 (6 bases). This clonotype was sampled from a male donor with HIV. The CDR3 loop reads CASSPLGGMADTQYF. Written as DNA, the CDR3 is TGTGCCAGCAGCCCTCTGGGGGGAATGGCAGATACGCAGTATTTT.